Included here is one TCR beta chain sequence, with context. Its cognate antigen is unknown. This sample was included in a study of beta chain features in type 1 diabetes. General study results and limits: Shortening that was moderate but significant affected the TCRB CDR3s of Type 1 diabetes patients in all four CD4+ subsets.

This CDR3 has 12 amino acids. Germline V gives CDR1 SGHTS, CDR2 YDEGEE. The V end was cut by 7 bases, the J end by 9 bases, with 17 bases between. The study reverse transcribed the entire isolated RNA, so it sequenced expressed TCRB transcripts. TCRdb's copy holds only in-frame clones and misses some; the assay was immunoSEQ multiplex PCR. The data contain about 240,000 clones, 11% to 15% of them seen just once; the ten biggest clones take up 0.015% to 0.02%. The sequence came from a man aged 25-45 years with type 1 diabetes. Sequenced material: naive CD4+ T cells from blood. The chain uses TRBV5-8 and TRBJ2-7; tentative D call: TRBD2 (6 bases). CDR3 region: CASGLRLDGQYF. CDR3 DNA sequence: TGTGCCAGCGGGCTCCGACTAGATGGGCAGTACTTC.